This T cell receptor (beta chain) emerged from a study of graft-versus-host responses after intestinal transplantation. Study-wide background: Recipients uniformly received anti-thymocyte globulin induction, followed by tacrolimus and steroids for roughly three years. Study-wide findings and caveats: Among recipient marrow samples, GvH clones were found; some appeared first in ileum or blood.

The CDR3 length is 13 residues. CDR1 and CDR2 from the germline V gene are GTSNPN and SVGIG (reference sequence). Trimming removed 5 bases at V and 1 base at J, with 11 bases between. TCRdb's table, derived via immunoSEQ multiplex PCR, lists solely in-frame clones and lacks some. The sample has 70,000 or so clones, nearly 85% seen once; the top ten hold 0.39%. Only one count was recorded for this clone. The antigen is undetermined. This material consisted of unstimulated CD4+ T cells sorted from spleen or lymph node cells, taken before transplant. The origin of this receptor is a human donor who was the organ donor for an intestinal transplant. The chain recombines TRBV30 with TRBJ2-5; tentative D call: TRBD2 (7 bases). The CDR3 spells CAWEGGSQETQYF. The CDR3 DNA reads as TGTGCCTGGGAGGGGGGGTCCCAAGAGACCCAGTACTTC. Full variable domain (missing parts from reference TRBV30 and TRBJ2-5): SQTIHQWPATLVQPVGSPLSLECTVEGTSNPNLYWYRQAAGRGLQLLFYSVGIGQISSEVPQNLSASRPQDRQFILSSKKLLLSDSGFYLCAWEGGSQETQYFGPGTRLLVL.